The 13 T cell receptor beta chains reported below all come from one sample, sequenced in a study of blood T cell repertoires in COVID-19. Sequencing was performed with immunoSEQ multiplex PCR; in TCRdb, only in-frame clones are kept and a portion is missing. Among 250,000 to 350,000 clones listed, approximately 86% were seen once. Sequences were obtained from peripheral blood. These receptors were obtained from a woman aged 45-59 years who had recovered from COVID-19.

The CDR3 loop reads CASSLTAGAGFGAFF. In DNA, the CDR3 is TGTGCCAGCAGTTTAACGGCAGGGGCGGGTTTTGGAGCTTTCTTT. V and J are TRBV27 and TRBJ1-1, with a tentative D call TRBD1 (6 bases). The CDR3 consists of 15 residues. V was clipped by 2 bases and J by 10 bases, with 20 bases between them. CDR1 is MNHEY and CDR2 is SMNVEV in the germline V gene (reference sequence).

This chain links TRBV30 with TRBJ2-2; 9 bases agree with TRBD2. V lost 0 bases and J lost 4; bases outside the gene matches: 3. The CDR3 has 15 amino acids. From germline, CDR1 is GTSNPN and CDR2 SVGIG (reference sequence). Here the CDR3 DNA reads TGTGCCTGGAGTGTACGGCGGGAGGGCACCGGGGAGCTGTTTTTT. This encodes CAWSVRREGTGELFF.

This clone was picked up one time. This sequence joins TRBV27 and TRBJ1-2; tentative D call: TRBD1 (6 bases). Germline V gene data show CDR1 as MNHEY and CDR2 as SMNVEV (reference sequence). The CDR3 has 14 amino acids. Trimming pared 3 bases from V and 0 bases from J, leaving 8 bases between. The CDR3 DNA reads TGTGCCAGCAGTTTGGCAGGGGCTAACTATGGCTACACCTTC. Encoded protein: CASSLAGANYGYTF.

This sequence joins TRBV19 and TRBJ2-1, with D uncertain. The V gene lost 8 bases and the J gene lost 3 bases, with 14 bases spanning the gap. This CDR3 region has 14 residues. Germline loops: CDR1 LNHDA, CDR2 SQIVND (reference sequence). CDR3 loop: CASSTDSIYNEQFF. DNA for the CDR3: TGTGCCAGTTCTACTGACTCAATCTACAATGAGCAGTTCTTC. Variable domain in full (rest from reference TRBV19 and TRBJ2-1): DGGITQSPKYLFRKEGQNVTLSCEQNLNHDAMYWYRQDPGQGLRLIYYSQIVNDFQKGDIAEGYSVSREKKESFPLTVTSAQKNPTAFYLCASSTDSIYNEQFFGPGTRLTVL.

The chain employs TRBV7-9 and TRBJ2-3; 10 nucleotides match TRBD2. Germline values: CDR1 SEHNR, CDR2 FQNEAQ (reference sequence). The length of the CDR3 is 16 residues. With V trimmed by 6 bases and J by 2 bases, 8 bases remained unmatched. CDR3 sequence: CASRLTSGAITDTQYF. The CDR3, as DNA: TGTGCCAGCAGGTTAACTAGCGGGGCTATCACAGATACGCAGTATTTT.

V is TRBV4-3 and J is TRBJ2-7, with D perhaps TRBD2 (5 bases). CDR1 and CDR2 (germline): LGHNA, YSLEER. Between the trimmed V and J ends, which lost 8 bases and 1 base, there was a span of 15 bases. The CDR3 has 14 amino acids. CDR3 protein: CASVEEAVSYEQYF. DNA for the CDR3: TGCGCCAGCGTCGAAGAAGCGGTGTCCTACGAGCAGTACTTC.

V is TRBV7-8 and J is TRBJ1-4, with D tentatively TRBD1 (6 bases). Trimming shortened V by 6 bases and J by 3 bases, and 11 bases separated the two germline ends. This CDR3 is 14 amino acids long. From germline, CDR1 is SGHVS and CDR2 FQNEAQ. CDR3 loop: CASRKGGSNEKLFF. In nucleotides, the CDR3 is TGTGCCAGCAGAAAAGGGGGTTCTAATGAAAAACTGTTTTTT.

The chain combines TRBV10-3 with TRBJ2-2, with no clear D. CDR1 and CDR2 from the germline V gene are ENHRY and SYGVKD. The CDR3 has 12 residues. V was shortened by 7 bases and J by 5 bases, with 8 bases between the two germline ends. In DNA form, the CDR3 reads TGTGCCATCAAGAAACAAACCGGGGAGCTGTTTTTT. It is translated as CAIKKQTGELFF.

The gene calls are TRBV5-1 and TRBJ1-2, with TRBD1 matching over 7 bases. Germline V gives CDR1 SGHRS, CDR2 YFSETQ. V gave up 4 bases and J gave up 1 base; unmatched junction bases: 4. The CDR3 is 14 amino acids. CDR3 sequence reads: CASSTGAGNYGYTF. In nucleotides, the CDR3 is TGCGCCAGCAGCACAGGGGCCGGTAACTATGGCTACACCTTC.

V is TRBV5-6 and J is TRBJ2-2; the match to TRBD2 covers 8 bases. Germline loops: CDR1 SGHDT, CDR2 YYEEEE. The CDR3 consists of 16 residues. J lost 1 base, V lost 1 base, and 3 bases had no gene match. CDR3 sequence: CASSLLLAENTGELFF. In DNA form, the CDR3 reads TGTGCCAGCAGCTTGCTACTAGCGGAGAACACCGGGGAGCTGTTTTTT.

This clone has just a few counts. This chain uses TRBV2 with TRBJ1-5; 7 bases are a match to TRBD1. The CDR3 runs 14 residues. Germline V lookup: CDR1 SNHLY, CDR2 FYNNEI. Trimming took 4 bases from V and 6 from J; bases not matched to a gene: 6. As DNA, the CDR3 is TGTGCCAGCAGTGGCGTAAGGGGGCGTCAGCCCCAGCATTTT. Translating it yields CASSGVRGRQPQHF.

A few counts support this clone. This CDR3 is also generated by other DNA sequences in the sample. This rearrangement joins TRBV6-4 to TRBJ1-1; possible D gene TRBD1, 5 bases. V was shortened by 2 bases and J by 5 bases, with 9 bases between the two germline ends. The CDR3 consists of 13 residues. Germline V gene lookup returns CDR1 MRHNA and CDR2 SNTAGT. The DNA of the CDR3 is TGTGCCAGCAGTGACCAGGGAGGTACTGAAGCTTTCTTT. Encoded protein: CASSDQGGTEAFF.

The chain couples TRBV30 to TRBJ1-1; D perhaps matches TRBD1 (6 bases). Germline V lookup: CDR1 GTSNPN, CDR2 SVGIG (reference sequence). The CDR3 consists of 12 residues. V was cut by 4 bases and J by 4 bases, with 10 bases left in between. CDR3 in DNA: TGTGCCTGGACAAACAGGGCCACTGAAGCTTTCTTT. Translating it yields CAWTNRATEAFF. Drawing the rest from reference TRBV30 and TRBJ1-1, the complete variable domain is SQTIHQWPATLVQPVGSPLSLECTVEGTSNPNLYWYRQAAGRGLQLLFYSVGIGQISSEVPQNLSASRPQDRQFILSSKKLLLSDSGFYLCAWTNRATEAFFGQGTRLTVV.